Detailed here is one TCR beta chain. Its antigen remains unidentified. Data came from immunoSEQ multiplex PCR; TCRdb stores just in-frame clones and leaves some out. The sample carries over 120,000 clones, roughly 92% recorded once. This sample was included in a study of T cell responses to AZD1222 COVID-19 vaccine. Notes on the study in general: In a largely white British group with more females than males, clonal diversity was possibly underestimated.

Germline V gene lookup returns CDR1 LGHDT and CDR2 YNNKEL (reference sequence). The length of the CDR3 is 15 residues. Trimming took 0 bases from V and 3 from J, leaving 11 bases between them. The sample was peripheral blood, taken on day 0 of AZD1222 vaccination. The chain employs TRBV3-1 (or the pseudogene TRBV3-2) and TRBJ1-2; no definite D call. This clonotype originated in an adult in good health. The DNA of the CDR3 is TGTGCCAGCAGCCAAGATAAGGGAATGGACTATGGCTACACCTTC. Protein sequence: CASSQDKGMDYGYTF.